Following are 27 T cell receptor beta chains from one sample sequenced in a study of CD8 T cells in Susac syndrome. When the RNA was reverse transcribed, random hexamers were used with an input of 0.5 to 1 ug. TCRdb re-called the immunoSEQ multiplex PCR reads with MiXCR, one entry per CDR3 protein. The profile shows around 130,000 distinct CDR3 sequences, roughly 80% of them singletons. The sequenced material came from CD8+ T cells from PBMCs. The receptors were gathered from a human donor with multiple sclerosis.

The chain combines TRBV2 with TRBJ2-5; TRBD1 is a possible D gene (5 bases). Trimming pared 8 bases from V and 2 bases from J, leaving 18 bases between. Germline CDR1 and CDR2: SNHLY and FYNNEI. This CDR3 is built from 15 residues. The CDR3 loop is CASGGQGRDQETQYF. In DNA form, the CDR3 reads TGTGCCAGCGGTGGTCAGGGAAGGGATCAAGAGACCCAGTACTTC.

This clonotype has only a few counts. V gene TRBV4-1 combines with J gene TRBJ2-1; 7 bases align to TRBD2. The CDR3 has 17 amino acids. Germline trimming cut 0 bases from V and 2 bases from J; bases unmatched to any gene: 7. Germline CDR1 and CDR2: MGHRA and YSYEKL. CDR3 residues: CASSQDWASGAYNEQFF. DNA of the CDR3: TGCGCCAGCAGCCAAGATTGGGCTAGCGGCGCCTACAATGAGCAGTTCTTC.

CDR3 in amino acids: CASSLYLYMPNYNEQFF. The CDR3 DNA reads as TGTGCCAGCAGCTTATACTTGTACATGCCTAACTACAATGAGCAGTTCTTC. The chain is built from TRBV11-2 and TRBJ2-1; D remains unclear. V was pared by 2 bases and J by 3 bases, with 17 bases between. The CDR3 totals 17 residues. The germline V gene has CDR1 SGHAT and CDR2 FQNNGV. Using reference TRBV11-2 and TRBJ2-1 for the parts outside the CDR3, the full variable domain is EAGVAQSPRYKIIEKRQSVAFWCNPISGHATLYWYQQILGQGPKLLIQFQNNGVVDDSQLPKDRFSAERLKGVDSTLKIQPAKLEDSAVYLCASSLYLYMPNYNEQFFGPGTRLTVL.

The V call is TRBV5-6, the J call TRBJ1-4; D is possibly TRBD1 (6 bases). The CDR3 runs to 14 residues. Between the trimmed V and J ends, which lost 4 bases and 8 bases, there was a span of 15 bases. Germline CDR1 is SGHDT and CDR2 is YYEEEE. CDR3 protein: CASSLFRGDEKLFF. In DNA, the CDR3 is TGTGCCAGCAGCCTTTTCAGGGGCGACGAAAAACTGTTTTTT.

Comments on this clonotype: A read error may produce the germline difference seen at one junction end. The chain carries TRBV7-7 and TRBJ2-5; 11 bases are shared with TRBD2. Germline values: CDR1 SSHAT, CDR2 FNYEAQ (reference sequence). The CDR3 loop spans 16 amino acids. CDR3 loop: CASSSPGLAEQETQYF. Here the CDR3 DNA reads TGTGCTAGCAGCTCTCCGGGACTAGCGGAACAAGAGACCCAGTACTTC.

This chain links TRBV4-1 with TRBJ1-1; the D is unclear. The V gene's germline CDR1 is MGHRA and CDR2 YSYEKL. CDR3 length equals 14 residues. V was cut by 4 bases and J by 4 bases, with 13 bases left in between. The CDR3 bases are TGCGCCAGCAGCCCAATTGCGGACGGCACTGAAGCTTTCTTT. Its translation is CASSPIADGTEAFF.

This chain links TRBV27 with TRBJ1-4; D perhaps matches TRBD1 (6 bases). The CDR3 contains 15 residues. The germline CDR1 and CDR2 sequences are MNHEY and SMNVEV (reference sequence). The ends were cut back, 8 bases at V and 8 bases at J, with 21 bases in the middle. CDR3 amino acids: CASGTLGGRNEKLFF. In DNA, the CDR3 is TGTGCCAGCGGAACGCTCGGGGGCCGGAACGAAAAACTGTTTTTT.

The chain links TRBV15 to TRBJ2-7; TRBD1 might be the D (5 bases). The CDR3 sequence is 14 residues long. The V end was cut by 3 bases, the J end by 1 base, with 10 bases between. The germline CDR1 and CDR2 sequences are LNHNV and YYDKDF (reference sequence). CDR3 bases: TGTGCCACCAGCAGGACAGCAACTTCCTACGAGCAGTACTTC. Its protein is CATSRTATSYEQYF.

The CDR3 DNA reads as TGTGCCAGCAGCTTACAGAGCGGGGGCACAGATACGCAGTATTTT. As protein: CASSLQSGGTDTQYF. The chain joins TRBV7-8 to TRBJ2-3; 7 bases fit TRBD2. The CDR3 has 15 residues. Germline lookup yields CDR1 SGHVS and CDR2 FQNEAQ. V shed 2 bases, J shed 1 base, and the junction held 3 bases outside the gene matches.

CDR3 DNA: TGTGCCAGCAGCCGTCTCCCGACTAGCGGGACTACCGGGGAGCTGTTTTTT. This codes for CASSRLPTSGTTGELFF. This chain joins TRBV11-2 and TRBJ2-2; 11 bases align to TRBD2. The CDR3 extends over 17 amino acids. CDR1 and CDR2 from the germline V gene are SGHAT and FQNNGV. The trim removed 5 bases at V and 5 bases at J, leaving 10 bases unmatched.

This rearrangement joins TRBV18 to TRBJ2-3, with 10 nucleotides matching TRBD2. J lost 3 bases, V lost 3 bases, and 3 bases had no gene match. This CDR3 comprises 15 residues. Germline CDR1 is KGHSH and CDR2 is LQKENI. CDR3 bases: TGTGCCAGCTCACCCCAGCGGGGGGGAACAGATACGCAGTATTTT. As protein: CASSPQRGGTDTQYF.

The chain has TRBV27 and TRBJ1-2; 8 nucleotides align to TRBD1. Germline-derived CDR1 and CDR2 are MNHEY and SMNVEV (reference sequence). V lost 7 bases to trimming and J lost 6 bases; unmatched junction nucleotides: 10. The CDR3 extends over 14 amino acids. The CDR3 nucleotides are TGTGCCAGCAACTCTTTGGACAGGGAGGATGGCTACACCTTC. The encoded protein is CASNSLDREDGYTF.

In this sample, this clonotype turned up once. The chain couples TRBV12-3 or TRBV12-4 to TRBJ2-1; 7 bases agree with TRBD1. J was trimmed by 1 base and V by 2 bases; bases with no gene match: 5. This CDR3 is 16 amino acids long. In nucleotides, the CDR3 is TGTGCCAGCAGTTTACCCGACAGGGAGTCCTACAATGAGCAGTTCTTC. Amino acid sequence: CASSLPDRESYNEQFF.

The rearrangement joins TRBV7-8 to TRBJ2-7, with a possible D match to TRBD2 (5 bases). The V gene lost 5 bases and the J gene lost 0 bases, with 11 bases spanning the gap. The CDR3 spans 14 residues. Per germline, CDR1 SGHVS and CDR2 FQNEAQ. The CDR3 coding sequence is TGTGCCAGCAGCCCTCTAGCCGGCTCCTACGAGCAGTACGTC. Protein: CASSPLAGSYEQYV.

The CDR3 region has the DNA TGTGCCTGGAGTTCTGACAGTAACACTGAAGCTTTCTTT. Its protein is CAWSSDSNTEAFF. The V gene is TRBV30, the J gene TRBJ1-1; D might be TRBD1 (5 bases). V was trimmed by 2 bases and J by 2 bases, leaving 9 bases between them. The germline V gene encodes CDR1 GTSNPN and CDR2 SVGIG (reference sequence). There are 13 residues in the CDR3.

The chain couples TRBV6-4 to TRBJ1-2, with D unclear. This CDR3 spans 13 amino acids. V was trimmed by 2 bases and J by 4 bases, leaving 8 bases between them. The germline gives CDR1 MRHNA, CDR2 SNTAGT. CDR3 sequence (DNA): TGTGCCAGCAGTGACAGCGAGAGCTATGGCTACACCTTC. Its protein product is CASSDSESYGYTF.

The chain joins TRBV12-3 or TRBV12-4 to TRBJ2-7, with unresolved D. CDR3 length: 14 amino acids. V shed 5 bases and J shed 2 bases, with 13 bases lying between them. CDR3 amino acids: CASSPGMRPYEQYV. The CDR3 bases are TGTGCCAGCAGTCCAGGTATGAGGCCCTACGAGCAGTACGTC.

The rearrangement joins TRBV27 to TRBJ1-1, with D tentatively TRBD1 (5 bases). The length of the CDR3 is 15 residues. V gave up 2 bases and J gave up 2 bases, with 12 bases separating them. Germline assignment: CDR1 MNHEY and CDR2 SMNVEV (reference sequence). The CDR3 nucleotides read TGTGCCAGCAGTTTAGCAGGGAATGGAAACACTGAAGCTTTCTTT. Encoded protein: CASSLAGNGNTEAFF.

The chain combines TRBV4-1 with TRBJ1-4; 7 bases align to TRBD1. The V and J ends lost 3 bases and 12 bases, in that order; junction bases with no gene match: 7. The V gene's germline CDR1 is MGHRA and CDR2 YSYEKL. This CDR3 comprises 13 residues. The CDR3 spells CASSHTGTAELFF. The CDR3 DNA sequence: TGCGCCAGCAGCCATACCGGGACAGCGGAACTGTTTTTT.

The chain is built from TRBV25-1 and TRBJ1-3; D gene uncertain. V lost 8 bases and J lost 7, with 18 bases in between. The CDR3 length is 14 residues. The germline V gene encodes CDR1 MGHDK and CDR2 SYGVNS. CDR3 sequence reads: CASGDPGTQNTIYF. DNA of the CDR3: TGTGCCAGCGGGGATCCAGGAACGCAGAACACCATATATTTT.

This rearrangement joins TRBV6-1 to TRBJ1-3, with 9 bases aligning to TRBD1. With 6 bases clipped from V and 1 base from J, the junction kept 10 bases outside the gene matches. Germline V gene sequence: CDR1 MNHNS, CDR2 SASEGT. This CDR3 has 17 amino acids. CDR3 amino acids: CASSRRGQGISGNTIYF. CDR3 DNA sequence: TGTGCCAGCAGCCGGCGGGGACAGGGTATTTCTGGAAACACCATATATTTT.

The chain combines TRBV7-3 with TRBJ2-1, with 9 bases that match TRBD2. The CDR3 spans 15 residues. The J segment lost 4 bases and the V segment lost 6 bases, leaving 7 bases of the junction unmatched. CDR1 is SGHTA and CDR2 is FQGTGA in the germline V gene. The CDR3 sequence is CASSIAGESYNEQFF. In DNA, the CDR3 is TGTGCCAGCAGTATAGCGGGGGAGAGTTACAATGAGCAGTTCTTC.

This clonotype was recorded once. The chain couples TRBV27 to TRBJ2-2; the D is unclear. The V gene lost 3 bases and the J gene lost 5 bases, with 7 bases spanning the gap. This CDR3 spans 13 amino acids. The V gene's germline CDR1 is MNHEY and CDR2 SMNVEV (reference sequence). CDR3 nucleotides: TGTGCCAGCAGTTTTGAGCGAACCGGGGAGCTGTTTTTT. This encodes CASSFERTGELFF.

V usage is TRBV19 and J usage is TRBJ2-3; D is ambiguous. Trimming left V 1 base short and J 4 bases short, with 3 bases between. CDR3 length: 12 amino acids. Germline-derived CDR1 and CDR2 are LNHDA and SQIVND (reference sequence). The DNA of the CDR3 is TGTGCCAGTAGTATAGTCCCAGATACGCAGTATTTT. It codes for CASSIVPDTQYF.

This chain links TRBV27 with TRBJ2-5; tentatively, D is TRBD1 (5 bases). CDR1 and CDR2 (germline): MNHEY, SMNVEV (reference sequence). The CDR3 sequence is 15 residues long. With 3 bases removed from V and 4 bases from J, the gap between germline ends came to 15 bases. The CDR3 nucleotides read TGTGCCAGCAGTTTCAGTCAGGGTTTACTAGAGACCCAGTACTTC. Translation gives CASSFSQGLLETQYF.

The chain combines TRBV19 with TRBJ2-1, with D possibly TRBD2 on 5 matching bases. The CDR3 runs 14 residues. Germline CDR1 reads LNHDA; CDR2 reads SQIVND (reference sequence). Trimming shortened V by 3 bases and J by 7 bases, and 13 bases separated the two germline ends. The CDR3 is CASSMWGTGNEQFF. The CDR3 DNA sequence: TGTGCCAGTAGTATGTGGGGAACGGGGAATGAGCAGTTCTTC.

This clonotype appeared a few times. V and J are TRBV6-1 and TRBJ2-5, with D hard to call. Trimming shortened V by 3 bases and J by 3 bases, and 11 bases separated the two germline ends. Germline CDR1 is MNHNS and CDR2 is SASEGT. The CDR3 sequence is 14 residues long. The CDR3 DNA reads as TGTGCCAGCAGTGAGCCTGGGTTGGAAGAGACCCAGTACTTC. Protein sequence: CASSEPGLEETQYF.